This T cell receptor (beta chain) was sequenced for a study of blood T cells in healthy people across ages. Study in general: About one barcoded beta molecule per two T cells came from capture by template switching.

A word on this clonotype: Antigen specificity is unknown. Its ends do not fully match the called genes, so a read error is possible.

Primers used in a second PCR of roughly 6 to 11 cycles were a sample-barcoded 5' primer and a J-beta primer mix. TCRdb reanalysed the 5' RACE reads using MiXCR and keeps one entry per CDR3 protein. The sample holds about 780,000 distinct CDR3 sequences, less than 60% seen once. Each donor was a healthy Caucasian individual from Russia, aged about 6 to 95. The CDR3 is 13 amino acids. In germline, CDR1 is SGHTA, CDR2 FQGTGA. Study-wide findings and caveats: Age showed a roughly linear inverse relationship with TCR beta diversity per million T cells. Naive T cell percentage and TCR beta diversity correlated strongly.

The chain employs TRBV7-3 and TRBJ2-7, with TRBD2 identical over 8 bases. Near its end, the DNA agrees better with TRBJ2-5, so the J call may be wrong. The sample comprised blood. This sequence originates from a man at least 80 years old in good health. The CDR3 loop reads CAGSLGGRETQYF. CDR3 nucleotides: TGTGCCGGCAGCTTAGGCGGGAGGGAGACCCAGTACTTC.